This paragraph reports one T cell receptor beta chain. RNA, at about 0.45 to 1 ug, was reverse transcribed with random hexamers. By means of immunoSEQ multiplex PCR, TCR beta CDR3 spanning 54 Vbeta and 13 Jbeta underwent amplification. TCRdb ran MiXCR on the immunoSEQ multiplex PCR reads and lists one entry per CDR3 protein. The sample yields about 200,000 distinct CDR3 sequences, about 95% seen once. This sample was included in a study of CD8 T cells in Susac syndrome. TCR beta sequencing was performed on blood CD8+ and CD4+ T cells. The CD8+ and CD4+ T cells were isolated magnetically using a negative isolation approach, whereas the TEMRA cells were enriched by FACS. Germline V CDR1 and CDR2: GTSNPN, SVGIG (reference sequence). The CDR3 contains 13 residues. After removal of 5 bases from V and 8 bases from J, the junction contained 7 bases not matched to a gene.

Sequencing was performed on CD4+ T cells from PBMCs. The sequence derives from a human donor with multiple sclerosis. This sequence joins TRBV30 and TRBJ1-4; 8 bases align to TRBD1. In DNA form, the CDR3 reads TGTGCCTGGTGGACAGGGTTTGGAGAAAAACTGTTTTTT. Its translation is CAWWTGFGEKLFF.